The rows below give T cell receptor beta chains drawn from one sample of a study of sequential checkpoint blockade in melanoma. Generated by immunoSEQ multiplex PCR, the TCRdb table keeps only in-frame clones and is missing some. The sample holds over 10,000 clones, around two thirds seen once. The sequences come from CD8+ T cells sorted from blood (inferred from file names), collected from a patient given nivolumab and ipilimumab in sequence. The receptors shown here come from a human donor with melanoma. Both conserved end residues are part of each CDR3. A D gene is named only where the DNA matches it firmly. Only some rows state a clone size, as once, few, many or a class for expanded clones.

d_gene,j_gene,v_gene,abundance,CDR3nt,CDR3aa
TRBD1,TRBJ2-7,TRBV5-1,medium-sized,TGCGCCAGCAGCTTGGCCACCCCGGGGACAGGGGGCTACGAGCAGTACTTC,CASSLATPGTGGYEQYF
TRBD2,TRBJ2-2,TRBV19,.,TGTGCCAGTAGTTTCAGTCTCGGGCGCGGGGGGGCCAGGGGCACCGGGGAGCTGTTTTTT,CASSFSLGRGGARGTGELFF
TRBD1,TRBJ2-7,TRBV10-3,.,TGTGCCACCAGGACAGGGGACAGCTACGAGCAGTACTTC,CATRTGDSYEQYF
.,TRBJ2-1,TRBV5-6,.,TGTGCCAGCAGCTTGGCCGAGGGTAACAATGAGCAGTTCTTC,CASSLAEGNNEQFF
.,TRBJ2-2,TRBV5-4,few,TGTGCCAGCAGCTTGGCTCTAGCAGGCGCCGGGGAGCTGTTTTTT,CASSLALAGAGELFF
TRBD2,TRBJ2-1,TRBV6-5,few,TGTGCCAGCAGTATTAGCGGGGGGGCAAGTGAGCAGTTCTTC,CASSISGGASEQFF
.,TRBJ2-7,TRBV7-2,few,TGTGCCAGCAGCCCGGATACCACGGGGGAGCAGTACTTC,CASSPDTTGEQYF
TRBD2,TRBJ2-7,TRBV6-1,.,TGTGCCAGCAGAGCGCTAGCGGGAGGGGGGTCCGAGCAGTACTTC,CASRALAGGGSEQYF
TRBD2,TRBJ2-3,TRBV28,.,TGTGCCAGCAGCTCCAAGGGACTAGCGGGAGGGCTGCCAGATACGCAGTATTTT,CASSSKGLAGGLPDTQYF
.,TRBJ2-2,TRBV15,.,TGTGCCACCAGCGGTGCCGGAGGGGAGAACACCGGGGAGCTGTTTTTT,CATSGAGGENTGELFF
.,TRBJ1-2,TRBV30,.,TGTGCCTGGAGTGTATCGGGGAGGGGTGGCTACACCTTC,CAWSVSGRGGYTF
.,TRBJ2-7,TRBV5-4,.,TGTGCCAGCAGCCCTGGATGGGGGGTAGAGCTCGAGCAGTACTTC,CASSPGWGVELEQYF
.,TRBJ2-5,TRBV7-4,few,TGTGCCAGCAGCTTAGTAACAGGGCAAGAGACCCAGTACTTC,CASSLVTGQETQYF
.,TRBJ2-1,TRBV27,.,TGTGCCAGCAGCCTCGGACAGGGAGGGTACAATGAGCAGTTCTTC,CASSLGQGGYNEQFF
TRBD1,TRBJ1-5,TRBV6-1,.,TGTGCCAGCAGTGAACACAGGGGAGGACAGCCCCAGCATTTT,CASSEHRGGQPQHF
TRBD1,TRBJ1-1,TRBV14,few,TGTGCCAGCAGCCAGGGACAGGGATTTGGAACTGAAGCTTTCTTT,CASSQGQGFGTEAFF
.,TRBJ2-7,TRBV6-1,.,TGTGCCAGCAGGAACAGGCTCTCCTACGAGCAGTACTTC,CASRNRLSYEQYF
TRBD2,TRBJ2-1,TRBV5-1,.,TGCGCCAGCAGCCTCTACGGGACTAGCGGGGTCCCCTACAATGAGCAGTTCTTC,CASSLYGTSGVPYNEQFF
.,TRBJ2-3,TRBV28,few,TGTGCCAGCAGTCTCACAGATACGCAGTATTTT,CASSLTDTQYF
.,TRBJ2-7,TRBV6-1,.,TGTGCCAGCAGTGAATTATCTCAGTACGAGCAGTACTTC,CASSELSQYEQYF
TRBD1,TRBJ2-7,TRBV30,.,TGTGCCTGGAGCGTCGGACAGGGCTACGAGCAGTACTTC,CAWSVGQGYEQYF
TRBD2,TRBJ2-7,TRBV27,.,TGTGCCAGCATTGGGGTCGGAAGTAGGGGGACTAGCGGGAGAAGGTACGAGCAGTACTTC,CASIGVGSRGTSGRRYEQYF
.,TRBJ2-1,TRBV27,.,TGTGCCAGCAGTTCCGTTCCTCCCAATGAGCAGTTCTTC,CASSSVPPNEQFF
TRBD2,TRBJ2-3,TRBV4-1,.,TGCGCCAGCAGCCAGGGACTAGAGGGAGGCACAGATACGCAGTATTTT,CASSQGLEGGTDTQYF
.,TRBJ1-5,TRBV4-2,.,TGTGCCAGCAGCCAAGAGGGCAGGGCAGGTCAGCCCCAGCATTTT,CASSQEGRAGQPQHF
.,TRBJ1-3,TRBV9,few,TGTGCCAGCAGCGTAGAGGCAGGGGCCGTCTCTGGAAACACCATATATTTT,CASSVEAGAVSGNTIYF
TRBD1,TRBJ2-3,TRBV6-8,.,TGTGCCAGCAGTACGAATCCCCGACAGGGCACTAGCACAGATACGCAGTATTTT,CASSTNPRQGTSTDTQYF
.,TRBJ1-1,TRBV4-1,few,TGCGCCAGCAGCCGTACGACAGGGAACACTGAAGCTTTCTTT,CASSRTTGNTEAFF
TRBD2,TRBJ2-7,TRBV9,few,TGTGCCAGCAGCACTAGCGGGAGAGCCCCTCGGGACTCCTACGAGCAGTACTTC,CASSTSGRAPRDSYEQYF
.,TRBJ2-7,TRBV7-6,.,TGTGCCAGCAGCTTAGGACTAAGGGAAATTACCCACGAGCAGTACTTC,CASSLGLREITHEQYF
.,TRBJ1-6,TRBV27,few,TGTGCCAGCAGTTTGGGAGCTTACTATAATTCACCCCTCCACTTT,CASSLGAYYNSPLHF
TRBD1,TRBJ2-7,TRBV7-9,.,TGTGCCAGCAGCCACCCTATGGACAGGGGGAGCTCCTACGAGCAGTACTTC,CASSHPMDRGSSYEQYF
.,TRBJ1-4,TRBV19,few,TGTGCCAGTAGTACCCGACAGGTTGGCGGACTGTTTTTT,CASSTRQVGGLFF
.,TRBJ1-5,TRBV19,.,TGTGCCAGTAGTACGGCGGGGTTCACATACAATCAGCCCCAGCATTTT,CASSTAGFTYNQPQHF
TRBD2,TRBJ2-2,TRBV7-8,.,TGTGCCAGCAGCCGGAGCGGGGGGGCAGCCGGGGAGCTGTTTTTT,CASSRSGGAAGELFF
TRBD2,TRBJ2-7,TRBV7-9,.,TGTGCCAGCAGCTCGGGACTAGCGGGAGCGGGCGAGCAGTACTTC,CASSSGLAGAGEQYF
.,TRBJ1-3,TRBV9,once,TGTGCCAGCAGCGCCGGTGGGAGCTCTGGAAACACCATATATTTT,CASSAGGSSGNTIYF
.,TRBJ2-1,TRBV5-6,.,TGTGCCAGCAGCCTGCTACAGGTTTACAATGAGCAGTTCTTC,CASSLLQVYNEQFF
TRBD1,TRBJ2-1,TRBV9,.,TGTGCCAGCAGCGTACTTGGGGCAGGGGGCTACAATGAGCAGTTCTTC,CASSVLGAGGYNEQFF
.,TRBJ2-7,TRBV10-1,.,TGCGCCAGCAGTCGGGACTTGAGCTCCTACGAGCAGTACTTC,CASSRDLSSYEQYF
TRBD2,TRBJ2-3,TRBV7-9,once,TGTGCCAGCAGTCACGGGACTAGCGGGGAAATGTATACGCAGTATTTT,CASSHGTSGEMYTQYF
TRBD2,TRBJ2-7,TRBV28,.,TGTGCCAGCAGTAACCCTTCCGGGACTAGCGGGGGGGTGTGGAACGAGCAGTACTTC,CASSNPSGTSGGVWNEQYF
.,TRBJ2-7,TRBV30,.,TGTGCCTGGAGTGTATTTCGCTACGAGCAGTACTTC,CAWSVFRYEQYF
.,TRBJ2-7,TRBV11-2,few,TGTGCCAGCAGCACTACCGTCGAGCAGTACTTC,CASSTTVEQYF
.,TRBJ2-1,TRBV13,medium-sized,TGTGCCAGCAGCTTAGAGCGGAATGAGCAGTTCTTC,CASSLERNEQFF
TRBD1,TRBJ2-5,TRBV27,.,TGTGCCAGCAGTTTCATCGACAGGGGGGGAGAGACCCAGTACTTC,CASSFIDRGGETQYF
.,TRBJ1-1,TRBV13,many,TGTGCCAGCAGGCCCGGACAGACGAACATTGAAGCTTTCTTT,CASRPGQTNIEAFF
.,TRBJ2-2,TRBV2,.,TGTGCCAGCAGAAAACGGACAGACGGGCACACCGGGGAGCTGTTTTTT,CASRKRTDGHTGELFF
TRBD2,TRBJ2-1,TRBV9,few,TGTGCCAGCAGCACGCTCTTGGGCGGGGGGAATGAGCAGTTCTTC,CASSTLLGGGNEQFF
TRBD1,TRBJ1-5,TRBV7-7,.,TGTGCTAGCAGCTACGACAGGGGCAATCAGCCCCAGCATTTT,CASSYDRGNQPQHF
.,TRBJ1-6,TRBV5-3,few,TGTGCCAGCAGCTTGGAGTCAGGATTTAATTCACCCCTCCACTTT,CASSLESGFNSPLHF
TRBD1,TRBJ2-2,TRBV27,few,TGTGCCAGCAGTTTAGGGACAGTCGGCGGGGAGCTGTTTTTT,CASSLGTVGGELFF
TRBD2,TRBJ2-1,TRBV6-1,.,TGTGCCAGCAGTGAAACAATTAGCGGGAGGCCGTACAATGAGCAGTTCTTC,CASSETISGRPYNEQFF
TRBD1,TRBJ1-3,TRBV5-6,.,TGTGCCAGCAGCTTCCCCGGGACAGGGGGGGTAAACACCATATATTTT,CASSFPGTGGVNTIYF
TRBD2,TRBJ2-7,TRBV6-1,.,TGTGCCAGCAGTTCCTCTCCGGGGGGGTACGAGCAGTACTTC,CASSSSPGGYEQYF